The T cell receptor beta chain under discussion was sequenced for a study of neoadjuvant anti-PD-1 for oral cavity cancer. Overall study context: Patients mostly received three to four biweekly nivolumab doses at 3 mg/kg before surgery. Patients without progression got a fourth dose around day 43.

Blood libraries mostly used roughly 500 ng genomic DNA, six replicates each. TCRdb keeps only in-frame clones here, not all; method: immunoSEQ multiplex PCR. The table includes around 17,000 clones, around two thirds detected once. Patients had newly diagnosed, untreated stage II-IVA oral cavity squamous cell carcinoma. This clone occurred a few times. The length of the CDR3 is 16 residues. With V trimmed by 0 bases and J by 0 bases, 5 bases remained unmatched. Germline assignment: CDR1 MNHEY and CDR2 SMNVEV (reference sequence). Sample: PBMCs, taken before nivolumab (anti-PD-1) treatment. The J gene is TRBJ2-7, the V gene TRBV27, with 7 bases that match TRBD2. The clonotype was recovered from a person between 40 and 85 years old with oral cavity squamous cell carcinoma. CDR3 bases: TGTGCCAGCAGTTTATCTAGCGGGCCGAGCTCCTACGAGCAGTACTTC. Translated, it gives CASSLSSGPSSYEQYF.